The 16 T cell receptor beta chains in this list originate from one sample, sequenced in a study of T-cell reconstitution after alpha-beta-depleted transplantation in children. Unique molecular identifiers were used in preparing the TCRbeta library. In TCRdb, the PCR reads were re-called with MiXCR into one record per CDR3 protein. Of about 600,000 distinct CDR3 sequences listed, approximately 13% are singletons. The material sequenced was PBMCs, mostly from graft donor cells, taken 360 days after TCRalphabeta/CD19-depleted stem cell transplant. These receptors came from a male patient aged 10 to 17 who had a stem cell transplant for acute myeloid leukemia, so the T cells may come from the graft donor.

This clonotype has a handful of counts. The junction differs from germline at one of its ends, possibly a read error. The chain combines TRBV5-8 with TRBJ2-5; no definite D call. This CDR3 is built from 16 residues. Per germline, CDR1 SGHTS and CDR2 YDEGEE. CDR3 region: CASTLTGQTYRETQYF. The CDR3 DNA sequence: TGTGCCAGCACCTTGACGGGCCAGACTTATAGGGAGACCCAGTACTTC. Filled out from reference TRBV5-8 and TRBJ2-5, the complete variable domain reads EAGVTQSPTHLIKTRGQQATLRCSPISGHTSVYWYQQALGLGLQFLLWYDEGEERNRGNFPPRFSGRQFPNYSSELNVNALELEDSALYLCASTLTGQTYRETQYFGPGTRLLVL.

In this sample, this clonotype turned up a few times. Here the CDR3 DNA reads TGTGCCAGCATTCCGGGACCTCACACCGGGGAGCTGTTTTTT. Encoded protein: CASIPGPHTGELFF. The chain recombines TRBV6-1 with TRBJ2-2; tentatively, D is TRBD1 or TRBD2 (5 bases each). The CDR3 loop spans 14 amino acids. The V gene lost 7 bases and the J gene lost 3 bases, with 12 bases spanning the gap. CDR1 and CDR2 from the germline V gene are MNHNS and SASEGT.

This clonotype was detected many times. The rearrangement uses TRBV11-2 and TRBJ2-1; D remains unclear. The CDR3 extends over 11 amino acids. V gave up 3 bases and J gave up 7 bases, with 4 bases separating them. Germline V gives CDR1 SGHAT, CDR2 FQNNGV. The DNA for the CDR3 is TGTGCCAGCAGCTTTTCGAATGAGCAGTTCTTC. It translates to CASSFSNEQFF.

The rearrangement links TRBV24-1 to TRBJ2-5; D gene unclear. Germline CDR1 reads KGHDR; CDR2 reads SFDVKD. V was clipped by 9 bases and J by 14 bases, with 18 bases between them. The CDR3 sequence is 11 residues long. The CDR3 nucleotides are TGTGCCACCTCGACGGTCGGAAAATTATACTTC. It encodes CATSTVGKLYF.

The genes are TRBV18 and TRBJ2-7, with TRBD2 identical over 8 bases. The V gene end was trimmed by 1 base and the J gene end by 7 bases; junction bases not matched to a gene: 6. This CDR3 has 14 residues. Germline lookup yields CDR1 KGHSH and CDR2 LQKENI. The CDR3 bases are TGTGCCAGCTCACCACTGCGGGGGGTAGGAGAGCAGTACTTC. Its translation: CASSPLRGVGEQYF.

This clonotype appeared a few times. The chain links TRBV4-1 to TRBJ2-7; 11 bases line up with TRBD2. The CDR3 spans 15 residues. The germline V gene has CDR1 MGHRA and CDR2 YSYEKL. V shed 1 base and J 2 bases; nucleotides not matched to a gene: 1. CDR3 sequence reads: CASSQAGLAAYEQYF. The CDR3 region has the DNA TGCGCCAGCAGCCAAGCGGGACTAGCGGCCTACGAGCAGTACTTC.

This chain links TRBV7-2 with TRBJ2-7, with TRBD2 matching 8 bases. CDR1 and CDR2 from the germline V gene are SGHTA and FQGNSA. The J segment lost 6 bases and the V segment lost 2 bases, leaving 12 bases of the junction unmatched. The CDR3 spans 16 residues. The CDR3, as DNA: TGTGCCAGCAGCTTAATCGGGGGGGGGAGGGGTTTCGAGCAGTACTTC. Amino acid sequence: CASSLIGGGRGFEQYF.

The V gene is TRBV15, the J gene TRBJ2-1; the match to TRBD2 covers 12 bases. V shed 1 base and J 0 bases; nucleotides not matched to a gene: 13. Germline CDR1 and CDR2: LNHNV and YYDKDF (reference sequence). The CDR3 is made up of 21 amino acids. The CDR3 DNA follows: TGTGCCACCAGCAGAGTCCCTCCTGGGACTAGCGGGCCTCCCTCCTACAATGAGCAGTTCTTC. Translation gives CATSRVPPGTSGPPSYNEQFF.

This clonotype was picked up a small number of times. The chain combines TRBV27 with TRBJ2-1; D perhaps matches TRBD2 (6 bases). V dropped 5 bases and J dropped 2 bases, with 19 bases sitting between them. The CDR3 spans 17 residues. Germline CDR1 MNHEY, CDR2 SMNVEV (reference sequence). CDR3 in DNA: TGTGCCAGCAGTGGCCTTGGGGGGTGGGCCCCCTACAATGAGCAGTTCTTC. This encodes CASSGLGGWAPYNEQFF.

The V gene is TRBV28, the J gene TRBJ2-7, with D perhaps given as TRBD1 or TRBD2 (5 bases each). The CDR3 consists of 15 residues. Looked up from germline, CDR1 is MDHEN and CDR2 is SYDVKM. Between the trimmed V and J ends, which lost 2 bases and 3 bases, there was a span of 14 bases. DNA of the CDR3: TGTGCCAGCAGTTTAATAGGGACCTTGGGCTACGAGCAGTACTTC. This translates into CASSLIGTLGYEQYF.

This clonotype was detected only a few times. The V and J genes are TRBV20-1 and TRBJ2-7; TRBD2 matches at 9 bases. The J segment lost 7 bases and the V segment lost 2 bases, leaving 9 bases of the junction unmatched. This CDR3 has 14 residues. Germline V CDR1 and CDR2: DFQATT, SNEGSKA (reference sequence). This CDR3 is CSARRVAGAGEQYF. The CDR3, as DNA: TGCAGTGCTAGAAGGGTAGCGGGAGCCGGTGAGCAGTACTTC.

This clonotype was recorded many times. The CDR3 is CSAPRDYVTGELFF. The CDR3 DNA is TGCAGTGCGCCCAGGGACTATGTGACCGGGGAGCTGTTTTTT. This sequence joins TRBV20-1 and TRBJ2-2; 7 bases fit TRBD2. Germline CDR1 and CDR2: DFQATT and SNEGSKA (reference sequence). Losses at the gene ends were 6 bases for V and 5 bases for J; bases not matched to a gene: 9. The CDR3 sequence is 14 residues long.

This clonotype was recorded a few times. The chain carries TRBV5-4 and TRBJ2-1; D gene ambiguous. V lost 5 bases and J 3 bases, leaving 9 bases between the germline ends. The CDR3 is 13 amino acids. Germline-derived CDR1 and CDR2 are SGHNT and YYREEE (reference sequence). The CDR3, as DNA: TGTGCCAGCAGTAAACGAATCTACAATGAGCAGTTCTTC. As protein: CASSKRIYNEQFF.

This clonotype was seen only a few times. V gene TRBV20-1 combines with J gene TRBJ2-2, with 8 bases that match TRBD2. This CDR3 region has 15 residues. V gave up 5 bases and J gave up 5 bases; unmatched junction bases: 10. Germline-derived CDR1 and CDR2 are DFQATT and SNEGSKA (reference sequence). The CDR3 sequence: CSAYVAGRRTGELFF. The CDR3 DNA reads TGCAGTGCTTACGTAGCGGGGAGGCGGACCGGGGAGCTGTTTTTT.

In this sample, this clonotype turned up many times. This chain connects TRBV9 to TRBJ2-2; TRBD2 aligns across 10 bases. CDR3 length: 16 amino acids. V shed 3 bases and J 5 bases; nucleotides not matched to a gene: 7. CDR1 is SGDLS and CDR2 is YYNGEE in the germline V gene. The CDR3 reads CASSAPGTSVTGELFF. CDR3 coding DNA: TGTGCCAGCAGCGCCCCCGGGACTAGCGTTACCGGGGAGCTGTTTTTT.

This clonotype turned up a few times. V and J are TRBV20-1 and TRBJ2-7; D remains unclear. Germline loops: CDR1 DFQATT, CDR2 SNEGSKA (reference sequence). Trimming left V 5 bases short and J 2 bases short, with 16 bases between. This CDR3 comprises 14 residues. CDR3 sequence: CSAAATGLPYEQYF. CDR3 DNA: TGCAGTGCTGCCGCAACGGGTTTACCCTACGAGCAGTACTTC.